The clone carrying this TCR beta chain has a handful of counts. The antigen is not known. Deletions cut 2 bases from V and 4 bases from J, with 14 bases between. Germline V gives CDR1 MGHDK, CDR2 SYGVNS. The CDR3 sequence is 16 residues long. These data are taken from a study of response to subunit inactivated influenza vaccine. General observations from the study: After each seasonal influenza vaccination, few new T cells are recruited, the authors suggested.

TCRdb recomputed calls from the RT-PCR reads with MiXCR, one row per CDR3 protein. Of 400,000 to 650,000 distinct CDR3 sequences detected, approximately 6.9% appear once; the ten largest clones hold roughly 13%. Sequencing was performed on PBMCs from blood, taken less than 25 months after vaccination. The J gene is TRBJ2-2, the V gene TRBV25-1; maybe TRBD1 (5 bases). The receptor was isolated from a man aged 50 to 69 who received an inactivated influenza vaccine. The CDR3 region is CASSEVQGSATGELFF. DNA for the CDR3: TGTGCCAGCAGTGAAGTCCAGGGATCGGCCACCGGGGAGCTGTTTTTT. Using reference TRBV25-1 and TRBJ2-2 for the parts outside the CDR3, the full variable domain is EADIYQTPRYLVIGTGKKITLECSQTMGHDKMYWYQQDPGMELHLIHYSYGVNSTEKGDLSSESTVSRIRTEHFPLTLESARPSHTSQYLCASSEVQGSATGELFFGEGSRLTVL.